These 29 T cell receptor beta chains originate from one sample sequenced in a study of blood T cell repertoires in COVID-19. Method: immunoSEQ multiplex PCR; TCRdb's copy keeps in-frame clones and lacks some. This repertoire shows roughly 250,000 clones, 85% to 90% found once; its top ten account for 0.95% to 1%. Sequencing was done on a sample of peripheral blood. These receptors originate from a woman aged 40-49 years who had recovered from COVID-19.

V and J are TRBV12-3 or TRBV12-4 and TRBJ1-1; weak D call: TRBD1 (6 bases). This CDR3 spans 12 amino acids. The V gene lost 6 bases and the J gene lost 11 bases, with 16 bases spanning the gap. The CDR3 DNA is TGTGCCAGCAGCAGCTCCGGACAGCCGGCTTTCTTT. This encodes CASSSSGQPAFF.

The V call is TRBV29-1, the J call TRBJ1-2; 9 bases map to TRBD1. The ends lost 6 bases at V and 4 bases at J; junction bases unmatched: 6. The CDR3 has 13 residues. CDR1 and CDR2 (germline): SQVTM, ANQGSEA. CDR3 region: CSVRTGGLYGYTF. CDR3 nucleotide sequence: TGCAGCGTCCGCACAGGGGGCCTCTATGGCTACACCTTC.

V usage is TRBV29-1 and J usage is TRBJ1-2; D is unclear. V gave up 7 bases and J gave up 4 bases, with 16 bases separating them. This CDR3 spans 13 amino acids. Germline V lookup: CDR1 SQVTM, CDR2 ANQGSEA. CDR3 bases: TGCAGCGCCAGCCGGGTCGTGAGCTATGGCTACACCTTC. It codes for CSASRVVSYGYTF.

The CDR3 is CASSVTGRDGELFF. The CDR3 region has the DNA TGCGCCAGCAGTGTTACCGGGAGGGACGGGGAGCTGTTTTTT. This sequence joins TRBV10-1 and TRBJ2-2; 8 nucleotides agree with TRBD2. This CDR3 contains 14 residues. Trimming at V came to 4 bases and at J to 7 bases, leaving 5 bases not matched to a gene. CDR1 and CDR2 (germline): WNHNN, SYGVQD (reference sequence).

The J gene is TRBJ1-2, the V gene TRBV19; a weak D match, TRBD1 (6 bases). Germline assignment: CDR1 LNHDA and CDR2 SQIVND (reference sequence). V lost 7 bases and J lost 4, with 16 bases in between. This CDR3 spans 14 amino acids. The chain's CDR3 is CASKQGEGSYGYTF. In DNA, the CDR3 is TGTGCCAGTAAACAGGGTGAAGGATCCTATGGCTACACCTTC.

The V call is TRBV30, the J call TRBJ2-5; TRBD2 agrees at 16 bases. J gave up 3 bases and V 4 bases, and 5 bases lay outside the gene matches. In germline, CDR1 is GTSNPN, CDR2 SVGIG (reference sequence). The CDR3 extends over 16 amino acids. CDR3 DNA sequence: TGTGCCTGGAACCCGGGACTAGCGGGAGGGAAAGAGACCCAGTACTTC. Translating gives CAWNPGLAGGKETQYF.

The rearrangement uses TRBV18 and TRBJ1-2; D might be TRBD1 (6 bases). Germline loops: CDR1 KGHSH, CDR2 LQKENI. V was cut by 3 bases and J by 0 bases, with 11 bases left in between. The CDR3 is made up of 15 amino acids. The CDR3 sequence: CASSPGHGPNYGYTF. The CDR3 region has the DNA TGTGCCAGCTCACCGGGACACGGGCCTAACTATGGCTACACCTTC.

The genes are TRBV20-1 and TRBJ2-1; 7 positions match TRBD2. The CDR3 totals 15 residues. V was pared by 3 bases and J by 9 bases, with 14 bases of the junction left unmatched. Germline assignment: CDR1 DFQATT and CDR2 SNEGSKA (reference sequence). The CDR3 here is CSASLASGPGGEQFF. The CDR3 DNA sequence: TGCAGTGCTAGTCTGGCTAGCGGCCCTGGGGGTGAGCAGTTCTTC.

This chain links TRBV3-1 (or the pseudogene TRBV3-2) with TRBJ2-5; TRBD2 matches at 8 bases. Unmatched junction bases numbered 18, after V lost 2 bases and J lost 7 bases. CDR1 LGHDT and CDR2 YNNKEL come from the germline V gene (reference sequence). The CDR3 extends over 18 amino acids. CDR3 sequence reads: CASSQIGGGSGYSGTQYF. The CDR3 coding sequence is TGTGCCAGCAGCCAAATCGGGGGGGGTAGCGGCTACTCCGGGACCCAGTACTTC.

The chain uses TRBV24-1 and TRBJ2-5; D perhaps matches TRBD2 (7 bases). The CDR3 totals 15 residues. V was cut by 5 bases and J by 5 bases, with 17 bases left in between. The germline gives CDR1 KGHDR, CDR2 SFDVKD. The CDR3 coding sequence is TGTGCCACCAGTGTGGGGGCACTCGGGGGGGAGACCCAGTACTTC. It yields the protein CATSVGALGGETQYF.

V and J are TRBV28 and TRBJ2-7, with a possible D match to TRBD2 (5 bases). CDR1 MDHEN and CDR2 SYDVKM come from the germline V gene. The CDR3 length is 13 residues. V was clipped by 4 bases and J by 9 bases, with 16 bases between them. The CDR3 protein is CASSSRTEVGQYV. Here the CDR3 DNA reads TGTGCCAGCAGTTCCCGGACGGAGGTGGGGCAGTACGTC.

The chain links TRBV30 to TRBJ1-2, with D perhaps TRBD1 (6 bases). Germline loops: CDR1 GTSNPN, CDR2 SVGIG (reference sequence). The V gene lost 0 bases and the J gene lost 8 bases, with 13 bases spanning the gap. The CDR3 runs to 13 residues. CDR3 DNA sequence: TGTGCCTGGAGTGTACTGGCAGGGGTAGGCTACACCTTC. It translates to CAWSVLAGVGYTF. The whole variable domain, remainder taken from reference TRBV30 and TRBJ1-2, is SQTIHQWPATLVQPVGSPLSLECTVEGTSNPNLYWYRQAAGRGLQLLFYSVGIGQISSEVPQNLSASRPQDRQFILSSKKLLLSDSGFYLCAWSVLAGVGYTFGSGTRLTVV.

The chain joins TRBV7-8 to TRBJ1-1, with unresolved D. The CDR3 extends over 14 amino acids. V shed 0 bases and J shed 1 base, with 6 bases lying between them. Germline V gene data show CDR1 as SGHVS and CDR2 as FQNEAQ. The CDR3 DNA reads TGTGCCAGCAGCTTAGCCGAGGGGAACACTGAAGCTTTCTTT. Translation: CASSLAEGNTEAFF.

The chain joins TRBV5-4 to TRBJ2-3; 12 bases are a match to TRBD2. Per germline, CDR1 SGHNT and CDR2 YYREEE (reference sequence). J gave up 6 bases and V 4 bases, and 9 bases lay outside the gene matches. CDR3 size: 16 residues. The CDR3 loop is CASSPGLAGGLDTQYF. CDR3 bases: TGTGCCAGCAGCCCGGGGCTAGCGGGAGGGTTGGATACGCAGTATTTT.

The chain is built from TRBV27 and TRBJ1-6, with 7 bases lining up with TRBD1. Germline V gene lookup returns CDR1 MNHEY and CDR2 SMNVEV (reference sequence). V trimming: 4 bases; J trimming: 6 bases; junction bases outside the gene matches: 9. This CDR3 region has 16 residues. The CDR3 DNA reads TGTGCCAGCAGTTACCGACAGGGTAGTGGTAATTCACCCCTCCACTTT. Protein: CASSYRQGSGNSPLHF.

The V and J genes are TRBV7-3 and TRBJ2-7, with 7 bases that match TRBD2. The CDR3 is 15 amino acids. V lost 5 bases, J lost 4 bases, and 11 bases stayed unmatched. Per germline, CDR1 SGHTA and CDR2 FQGTGA. CDR3 nucleotides: TGTGCCAGCAGCGCCCGAGGTAGCGGGCCATACGAGCAGTACTTC. Translation gives CASSARGSGPYEQYF.

This clone was counted once. This rearrangement joins TRBV6-5 to TRBJ2-1, with TRBD2 identical over 7 bases. The CDR3 has 13 residues. V dropped 8 bases and J dropped 6; count of bases not matched to a gene: 7. In germline, CDR1 is MNHEY, CDR2 SVGAGI. The CDR3 spells CASAEWGGNEQFF. DNA of the CDR3: TGTGCCAGCGCTGAGTGGGGGGGCAATGAGCAGTTCTTC.

A single count supports this clone. Other nucleotide sequences from this sample produce the same CDR3. The chain has TRBV30 and TRBJ2-7, with D perhaps TRBD2 (5 bases). The CDR3 loop spans 12 amino acids. The V and J ends lost 3 bases and 4 bases respectively, with 10 bases between them. Germline V lookup: CDR1 GTSNPN, CDR2 SVGIG (reference sequence). CDR3 sequence reads: CAWSARGYEQYF. The CDR3 DNA reads as TGTGCCTGGAGCGCGCGCGGGTACGAGCAGTACTTC.

The J gene is TRBJ1-4, the V gene TRBV25-1, with D possibly matching TRBD1 (5 bases). The CDR3 length is 16 residues. The V end was cut by 1 base, the J end by 4 bases, with 13 bases between. Germline V gene lookup returns CDR1 MGHDK and CDR2 SYGVNS. The CDR3 sequence: CASSEWRQGGNEKLFF. The CDR3 bases are TGTGCCAGCAGTGAATGGCGGCAGGGTGGTAATGAAAAACTGTTTTTT.

This rearrangement joins TRBV19 to TRBJ2-3, with 16 positions matching TRBD2. Germline CDR1 is LNHDA and CDR2 is SQIVND (reference sequence). CDR3 length equals 19 residues. V lost 6 bases and J lost 3; bases outside the gene matches: 12. Written as DNA, the CDR3 is TGTGCCAGTAGCGGTGGGACTAGCGGGAGGGCAGGTTGGACAGATACGCAGTATTTT. Its protein product is CASSGGTSGRAGWTDTQYF.

The V call is TRBV27, the J call TRBJ1-4, with a possible D match to TRBD1 (6 bases). There are 13 residues in the CDR3. The V end was cut by 8 bases, the J end by 5 bases, with 12 bases between. In germline, CDR1 is MNHEY, CDR2 SMNVEV (reference sequence). DNA for the CDR3: TGTGCCAGCGGGCAGGGGAGAAATGAAAAACTGTTTTTT. The encoded protein is CASGQGRNEKLFF. The variable domain in full, completed from reference TRBV27 and TRBJ1-4, reads EAQVTQNPRYLITVTGKKLTVTCSQNMNHEYMSWYRQDPGLGLRQIYYSMNVEVTDKGDVPEGYKVSRKEKRNFPLILESPSPNQTSLYFCASGQGRNEKLFFGSGTQLSVL.

The V call is TRBV9, the J call TRBJ2-3, with a possible D match to TRBD2 (7 bases). The germline V and J ends were trimmed by 7 bases and 2 bases, with 11 bases remaining between them. Germline loops: CDR1 SGDLS, CDR2 YYNGEE. The CDR3 loop spans 13 amino acids. CDR3 sequence (DNA): TGTGCCAGCGGGGGGGCGCCCACAGATACGCAGTATTTT. Its protein product is CASGGAPTDTQYF.

V gene TRBV10-3 combines with J gene TRBJ1-3; D call uncertain. V was trimmed by 2 bases and J by 1 base, leaving 9 bases between them. CDR1 and CDR2 from the germline V gene are ENHRY and SYGVKD. The CDR3 loop spans 15 amino acids. CDR3 coding DNA: TGTGCCATCAGTGAGCCGGCGGGGTCTGGAAACACCATATATTTT. This codes for CAISEPAGSGNTIYF.

This chain connects TRBV5-4 to TRBJ1-3; no reliable D call. The CDR3 contains 15 residues. Germline values: CDR1 SGHNT, CDR2 YYREEE (reference sequence). Trimming took off 0 bases at V and 2 bases at J, with 9 bases between the two ends. The CDR3 protein is CASSLERGTGNTIYF. For the CDR3, the DNA is TGTGCCAGCAGCTTGGAGCGAGGAACTGGAAACACCATATATTTT.

The chain couples TRBV30 to TRBJ2-1, with TRBD2 identical over 12 bases. CDR1 is GTSNPN and CDR2 is SVGIG in the germline V gene (reference sequence). V was pared by 3 bases and J by 7 bases, with 10 bases of the junction left unmatched. The CDR3 covers 16 residues. Written as DNA, the CDR3 is TGTGCCTGGAGGCGGGGGCTAGCGGGAGGGGTAAATGAGCAGTTCTTC. Its translation is CAWRRGLAGGVNEQFF.

The chain employs TRBV29-1 and TRBJ1-2; maybe TRBD1 (6 bases). There are 13 residues in the CDR3. Per the germline V gene, CDR1 is SQVTM and CDR2 is ANQGSEA. V lost 7 bases and J 4 bases, leaving 16 bases between the germline ends. The CDR3 nucleotides are TGCAGCGGGGGCGGGGGCACCCGCTATGGCTACACCTTC. The encoded protein is CSGGGGTRYGYTF.

The rearrangement joins TRBV3-1 (or the pseudogene TRBV3-2) to TRBJ2-6; 10 bases match TRBD1. The CDR3 length is 19 residues. Losses at the gene ends were 1 base for V and 0 bases for J; bases not matched to a gene: 6. Germline lookup yields CDR1 LGHDT and CDR2 YNNKEL (reference sequence). The CDR3 spells CASSQASGTGVSGANVLTF. The CDR3 bases are TGTGCCAGCAGCCAAGCCTCCGGGACAGGGGTCTCTGGGGCCAACGTCCTGACTTTC.

This clone was seen only once. The chain combines TRBV28 with TRBJ2-3, with 9 bases aligning to TRBD1. The V segment lost 5 bases and the J segment 2 bases; nucleotides outside the gene matches: 8. Germline values: CDR1 MDHEN, CDR2 SYDVKM. CDR3 size: 16 residues. Here the CDR3 DNA reads TGTGCCAGCAGTCTTCCCGGGACAGGGAACACAGATACGCAGTATTTT. Translated, it gives CASSLPGTGNTDTQYF.

The chain combines TRBV5-8 with TRBJ2-5; 12 bases fit TRBD2. Unmatched junction bases numbered 21, after V lost 3 bases and J lost 9 bases. Germline assignment: CDR1 SGHTS and CDR2 YDEGEE. CDR3 length equals 19 residues. The chain's CDR3 is CASSSGSGLAGPPHGAQYF. CDR3 in DNA: TGTGCCAGCAGCTCCGGATCCGGACTAGCGGGACCCCCCCACGGGGCCCAGTACTTC.